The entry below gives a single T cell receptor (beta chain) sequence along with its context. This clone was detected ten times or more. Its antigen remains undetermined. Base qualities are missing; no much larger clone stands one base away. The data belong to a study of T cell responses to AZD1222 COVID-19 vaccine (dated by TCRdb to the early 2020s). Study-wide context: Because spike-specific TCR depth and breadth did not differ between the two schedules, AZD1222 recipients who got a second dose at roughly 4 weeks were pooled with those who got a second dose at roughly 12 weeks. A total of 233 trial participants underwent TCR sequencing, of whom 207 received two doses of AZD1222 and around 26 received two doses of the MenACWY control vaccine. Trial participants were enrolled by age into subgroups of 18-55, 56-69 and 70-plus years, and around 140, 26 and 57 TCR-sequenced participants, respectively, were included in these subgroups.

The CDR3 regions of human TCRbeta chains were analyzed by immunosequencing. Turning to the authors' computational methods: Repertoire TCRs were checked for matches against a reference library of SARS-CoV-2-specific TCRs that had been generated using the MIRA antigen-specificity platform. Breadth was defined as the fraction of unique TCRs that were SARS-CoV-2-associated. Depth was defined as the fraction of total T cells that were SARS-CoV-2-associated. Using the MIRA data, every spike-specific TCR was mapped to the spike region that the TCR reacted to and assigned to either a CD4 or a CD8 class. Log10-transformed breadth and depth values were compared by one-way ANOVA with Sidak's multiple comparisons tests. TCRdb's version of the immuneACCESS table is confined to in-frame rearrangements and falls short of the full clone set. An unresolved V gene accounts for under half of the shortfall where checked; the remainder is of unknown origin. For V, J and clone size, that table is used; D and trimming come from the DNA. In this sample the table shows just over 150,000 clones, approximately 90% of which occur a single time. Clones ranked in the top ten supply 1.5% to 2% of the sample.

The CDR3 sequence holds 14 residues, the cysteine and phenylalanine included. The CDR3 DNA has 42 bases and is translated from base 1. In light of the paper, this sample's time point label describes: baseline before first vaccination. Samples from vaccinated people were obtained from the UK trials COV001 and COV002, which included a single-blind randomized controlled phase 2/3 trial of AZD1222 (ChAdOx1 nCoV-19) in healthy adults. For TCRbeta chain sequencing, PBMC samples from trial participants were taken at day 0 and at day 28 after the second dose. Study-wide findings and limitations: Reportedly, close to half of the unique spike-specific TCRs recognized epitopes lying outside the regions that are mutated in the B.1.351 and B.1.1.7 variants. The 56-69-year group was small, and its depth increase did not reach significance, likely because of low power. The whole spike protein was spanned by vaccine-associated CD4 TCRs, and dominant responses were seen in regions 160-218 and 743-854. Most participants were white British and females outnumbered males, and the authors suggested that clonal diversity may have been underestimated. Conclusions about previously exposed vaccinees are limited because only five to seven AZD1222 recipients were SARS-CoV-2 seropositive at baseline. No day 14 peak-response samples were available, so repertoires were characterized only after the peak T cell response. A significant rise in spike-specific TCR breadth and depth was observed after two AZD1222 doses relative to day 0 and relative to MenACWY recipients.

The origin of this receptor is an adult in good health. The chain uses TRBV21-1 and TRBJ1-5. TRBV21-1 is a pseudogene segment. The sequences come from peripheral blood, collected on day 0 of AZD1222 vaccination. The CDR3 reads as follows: CASRAEISNQPQHF. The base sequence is TGTGCCAGCAGAGCCGAAATTAGCAATCAGCCCCAGCATTTT.